Presented here are 20 T cell receptor beta chains from one specimen sequenced in a study of blood T cell repertoires in COVID-19. TCRdb's table, derived via immunoSEQ multiplex PCR, lists solely in-frame clones and lacks some. The sample holds a few hundred thousand clones; about nine tenths are singletons and the top ten take approximately 2.6%. The specimen was peripheral blood. The receptors stem from a person aged 18 to 30 with COVID-19, enrolled during active disease.

The V call is TRBV29-1, the J call TRBJ2-5; TRBD2 might be the D (5 bases). The germline CDR1 and CDR2 sequences are SQVTM and ANQGSEA. CDR3 size: 18 residues. V dropped 6 bases and J dropped 5 bases, with 31 bases sitting between them. CDR3 coding DNA: TGCAGCGTCGCACCAATTGACGGCCGGACTTCCATGAGTGAGACCCAGTACTTC. Its translation is CSVAPIDGRTSMSETQYF.

This chain uses TRBV11-2 with TRBJ1-2; D call uncertain. Germline V gives CDR1 SGHAT, CDR2 FQNNGV. V was pared by 6 bases and J by 6 bases, with 11 bases between. The CDR3 spans 12 residues. CDR3 loop: CASRANIDGYTF. The CDR3 nucleotides are TGTGCCAGCAGAGCAAATATAGATGGCTACACCTTC.

The chain recombines TRBV4-1 with TRBJ2-1; TRBD2 aligns across 14 bases. V gave up 0 bases and J gave up 1 base; unmatched junction bases: 2. This CDR3 comprises 18 residues. Germline V gene data show CDR1 as MGHRA and CDR2 as YSYEKL. DNA for the CDR3: TGCGCCAGCAGCCAAGAGGGACTAGCGGGAGCATCCTACAATGAGCAGTTCTTC. It codes for CASSQEGLAGASYNEQFF.

The chain has TRBV10-1 and TRBJ2-7, with D perhaps matching TRBD1 (5 bases). This CDR3 has 11 residues. In germline, CDR1 is WNHNN, CDR2 SYGVQD (reference sequence). V was shortened by 6 bases and J by 4 bases, with 7 bases between the two germline ends. CDR3 nucleotide sequence: TGCGCCAGCAGCGACAGATACGAGCAGTACTTC. Translated, it gives CASSDRYEQYF.

The chain carries TRBV1 and TRBJ2-3; the D call TRBD2 from the table was never checked on the DNA. TRBV1 has pseudogene status. The CDR3 has 15 residues. DNA for the CDR3: TGCACCAGCAGAGCTAGCGGGAGGTGTACAGATACGCAGTATTTT. This encodes CTSRASGRCTDTQYF.

This clone was observed once. The chain combines TRBV6-2 or TRBV6-3 with TRBJ2-7; 7 nucleotides match TRBD2. V shed 2 bases and J 6 bases; nucleotides not matched to a gene: 13. Germline CDR1 is MNHEY and CDR2 is SVGEGT. The CDR3 is 16 amino acids. CDR3 in DNA: TGTGCCAGCAGTTACCCGCCGGGTCCGCGGGAGTCCGAGCAGTACTTC. Residues: CASSYPPGPRESEQYF.

The rearrangement links TRBV14 to TRBJ2-7; 10 bases line up with TRBD2. V shed 4 bases and J 8 bases; nucleotides not matched to a gene: 14. The V gene's germline CDR1 is SGHDN and CDR2 FVKESK. This CDR3 has 16 residues. The CDR3 sequence: CASSLLGGLASFQQYF. Here the CDR3 DNA reads TGTGCCAGCAGCCTATTAGGGGGACTAGCGAGCTTCCAGCAGTACTTC. The whole variable domain, remainder taken from reference TRBV14 and TRBJ2-7, is EAGVTQFPSHSVIEKGQTVTLRCDPISGHDNLYWYRRVMGKEIKFLLHFVKESKQDESGMPNNRFLAERTGGTYSTLKVQPAELEDSGVYFCASSLLGGLASFQQYFGPGTRLTVT.

The chain couples TRBV7-8 to TRBJ1-5; 9 bases match TRBD1. Trimming cost V 5 bases and J 6 bases; bases outside gene matches: 11. The CDR3 is made up of 16 amino acids. CDR1 is SGHVS, CDR2 FQNEAQ, per germline. CDR3 in DNA: TGTGCCAGCAGCGCTAACCGGGACAGGGTGGTTCAGCCCCAGCATTTT. Its protein product is CASSANRDRVVQPQHF.

This clone was recorded once. This chain uses TRBV13 with TRBJ2-1, with D maybe TRBD2 (5 bases). V shed 4 bases and J shed 2 bases, with 18 bases lying between them. The CDR3 consists of 17 residues. CDR1 and CDR2 from the germline V gene are PRHDT and FYEKMQ (reference sequence). The CDR3 DNA reads TGTGCCAGCAGCTCTCATTCTCTGAGTAGCGCCTACAATGAGCAGTTCTTC. It is translated as CASSSHSLSSAYNEQFF.

The chain uses TRBV6-2 or TRBV6-3 and TRBJ2-7; 9 bases match TRBD1. The CDR3 runs to 14 residues. V trimming: 6 bases; J trimming: 3 bases; junction bases outside the gene matches: 6. CDR1 is MNHEY, CDR2 SVGEGT, per germline. This CDR3 reads CASSLQGAYYEQYF. The CDR3 nucleotides read TGTGCCAGCAGCCTACAGGGGGCGTACTACGAGCAGTACTTC.

This clone was recorded once. J is TRBJ2-1 and V is TRBV13; the D gene is possibly TRBD2 (6 bases). The CDR3 spans 14 residues. The germline gives CDR1 PRHDT, CDR2 FYEKMQ (reference sequence). V was shortened by 4 bases and J by 7 bases, with 14 bases between the two germline ends. The CDR3 sequence: CASSSARGMNEQFF. In DNA, the CDR3 is TGTGCCAGCAGCTCAGCTCGGGGGATGAATGAGCAGTTCTTC.

The chain employs TRBV28 and TRBJ2-7; D uncertain. In germline, CDR1 is MDHEN, CDR2 SYDVKM. The CDR3 has 13 residues. V lost 4 bases and J lost 6, with 13 bases in between. Here the CDR3 DNA reads TGTGCCAGCAGTTCCTCAAACAGTTTCGAGCAGTACTTC. This sequence encodes CASSSSNSFEQYF.

CDR3: CASRGTVDTEAFF. The CDR3 DNA reads TGTGCCAGCAGAGGTACAGTAGACACTGAAGCTTTCTTT. The chain joins TRBV4-2 to TRBJ1-1; no clear D. The germline V gene has CDR1 LGHNA and CDR2 YNFKEQ. The CDR3 runs to 13 residues. V lost 6 bases to trimming and J lost 3 bases, with 11 bases between them.

The chain has TRBV5-1 and TRBJ2-1; 11 nucleotides match TRBD2. Germline-derived CDR1 and CDR2 are SGHRS and YFSETQ. J was trimmed by 0 bases and V by 0 bases; bases with no gene match: 11. The CDR3 runs 20 residues. For the CDR3, the DNA is TGCGCCAGCAGCTTGGGAAAGGGACTAGCGGAGACGAGCTCCTACAATGAGCAGTTCTTC. This gives the protein CASSLGKGLAETSSYNEQFF.

The count of this clone is one. J is TRBJ1-1 and V is TRBV27, with D unclear. The CDR3 runs 14 residues. V lost 4 bases, J lost 8 bases, and 17 bases lay in between. Germline lookup yields CDR1 MNHEY and CDR2 SMNVEV (reference sequence). This CDR3 reads CASSSLTGNNEAFF. CDR3 nucleotide sequence: TGTGCCAGCAGTTCCCTGACGGGGAACAACGAAGCTTTCTTT.

This sequence joins TRBV6-5 and TRBJ1-2, with D possibly being TRBD1 (5 bases). The CDR3 totals 13 residues. Germline lookup yields CDR1 MNHEY and CDR2 SVGAGI. The ends were cut back, 6 bases at V and 4 bases at J, with 12 bases in the middle. The CDR3 DNA reads as TGTGCCAGCAGACGAGGACACTTCTATGGCTACACCTTC. Protein sequence: CASRRGHFYGYTF.

The V gene is TRBV11-3, the J gene TRBJ2-2, with D unclear. This CDR3 has 14 residues. Per the germline V gene, CDR1 is SGHNT and CDR2 is YENEEA. Trimming pared 5 bases from V and 4 bases from J, leaving 11 bases between. CDR3 DNA: TGTGCCAGCAGCCCCAGAGGTGTCACCGGGGAGCTGTTTTTT. This translates into CASSPRGVTGELFF. The full variable domain, its missing parts supplied by reference TRBV11-3 and TRBJ2-2, is EAGVVQSPRYKIIEKKQPVAFWCNPISGHNTLYWYLQNLGQGPELLIRYENEEAVDDSQLPKDRFSAERLKGVDSTLKIQPAELGDSAVYLCASSPRGVTGELFFGEGSRLTVL.

V and J are TRBV10-3 and TRBJ2-3; maybe TRBD1 (5 bases). Germline lookup yields CDR1 ENHRY and CDR2 SYGVKD. The CDR3 loop spans 16 amino acids. The ends were cut back, 3 bases at V and 8 bases at J, with 21 bases in the middle. As DNA, the CDR3 is TGTGCCATCAGTGACCCCGGCCGGTCCTTCCAGGGTACGCAGTATTTT. Encoded protein: CAISDPGRSFQGTQYF.

The CDR3 nucleotides are TGTGCCAGCACCCGGGCGGGAGATACGCAGTATTTT. Protein sequence: CASTRAGDTQYF. The chain carries TRBV7-2 and TRBJ2-3, with D perhaps matching TRBD2 (5 bases). Between the trimmed V and J ends, which lost 7 bases and 5 bases, there was a span of 10 bases. Per germline, CDR1 SGHTA and CDR2 FQGNSA. The CDR3 covers 12 residues.

The chain couples TRBV18 to TRBJ1-1, with TRBD1 matching 7 bases. Germline CDR1 KGHSH, CDR2 LQKENI. The V and J ends lost 1 base and 1 base, in that order; junction bases with no gene match: 9. There are 17 residues in the CDR3. In nucleotides, the CDR3 is TGTGCCAGCTCACCACGCCCCCTGACAGGGCCGAACACTGAAGCTTTCTTT. The encoded protein is CASSPRPLTGPNTEAFF.